This T cell receptor beta chain was recorded in a study of cytomegalovirus exposure and HLA in healthy donors. Trimming cost V 6 bases and J 4 bases; bases outside gene matches: 4. CDR1 is KGHSH and CDR2 is LQKENI in the germline V gene. This CDR3 region has 13 residues. These donors, healthy bone marrow donors, were studied. This clone appeared a few times. Antigen: not known. 13 Jbeta primers and 60 Vbeta primers were used for the PCR. Repertoires were generated with immunoSEQ multiplex PCR, while TCRdb's copy carries only in-frame clones and drops some. The sample lists about 140,000 clones, 65% to 85% seen once, with around 1% in the top ten. Regarding the study as a whole: In a later analysis, HLA-associated TCR beta chains were more clonally expanded than equally common others. Indistinguishable V segments such as TRBV6-2 and TRBV6-3 were excluded. Roughly uniform sequencing depth across donors was assumed, possibly incorrectly.

The gene calls are TRBV18 and TRBJ2-7, with TRBD2 matching 9 bases. The source of this sequence is a man aged 18 to 30 in good health and CMV-seronegative. Sequenced material: PBMCs. The CDR3 is CASSSGGTYEQYF. Here the CDR3 DNA reads TGTGCCAGCTCGAGCGGGGGGACTTACGAGCAGTACTTC.